This T cell receptor beta chain was observed in a study of blood T cells in healthy people across ages. Study-level findings and limits: It was held that diversity estimates obtained from one million T cells represented underestimates.

Donors were healthy Caucasian individuals from Russia aged about 6 to 95. Details on this clonotype: The antigen remains unidentified.

With a J-beta primer mix and a sample-barcoded 5' primer, a second PCR ran about 7 to 11 cycles. TCRdb recomputed calls from the 5' RACE reads with MiXCR, one row per CDR3 protein. Among over 600,000 distinct CDR3 sequences listed, about 56% were seen once. The sequencing input was blood. The origin of this receptor is a middle-aged man in good health.

This CDR3 reads CASSQPGRRDQETQYF. The CDR3 nucleotides are TGTGCCAGCAGCCAACCGGGACGGCGAGACCAAGAGACCCAGTACTTC. The chain combines TRBV3-1 with TRBJ2-5, with D possibly called TRBD1 or TRBD2 (5 bases each). Trimming left V 2 bases short and J 0 bases short, with 13 bases between. The CDR3 sequence is 16 residues long. The germline gives CDR1 LGHDT, CDR2 YNNKEL (reference sequence).